Presented here are 8 T cell receptor beta chains from one specimen sequenced in a study of shared clonotypes between healthy human individuals. The method was immunoSEQ multiplex PCR; TCRdb's version includes in-frame clones alone and lacks a portion of them. The sample records around 1 million clones, approximately 76% being singletons. Sequencing was done on a sample of memory CD4+ T cells sorted from blood. The subset denotes: CD45RA-negative fraction. These TCRs come from a man between 18 and 29 years old in good health.

Only one count was recorded for this clone. This chain uses TRBV5-4 with TRBJ1-1; no firm D call. Germline V gene sequence: CDR1 SGHNT, CDR2 YYREEE (reference sequence). V was shortened by 2 bases and J by 4 bases, with 12 bases between the two germline ends. CDR3 length equals 14 residues. The chain's CDR3 is CASSFPDGPTEAFF. The CDR3 nucleotides read TGTGCCAGCAGCTTCCCCGACGGGCCCACTGAAGCTTTCTTT.

The rearrangement links TRBV10-2 to TRBJ2-1; 15 nucleotides align to TRBD2. Trimming at V came to 5 bases and at J to 9 bases, leaving 5 bases not matched to a gene. The germline V gene has CDR1 WSHSY and CDR2 SAAADI. The CDR3 extends over 15 amino acids. CDR3 coding DNA: TGCGCCAGCAGTAGGACTAGCGGGAGGGCAGGTGAGCAGTTCTTC. Protein product: CASSRTSGRAGEQFF.

V usage is TRBV4-3 and J usage is TRBJ2-3; TRBD2 matches 9 bases. CDR1 is LGHNA, CDR2 YSLEER, per germline. With V trimmed by 0 bases and J by 2 bases, 21 bases remained unmatched. The CDR3 is 22 amino acids. The CDR3 DNA reads TGCGCCAGCAGCCAAGATCTCAGGGCTAGCGGGACCATGTTAGGGCCCACAGATACGCAGTATTTT. Translating gives CASSQDLRASGTMLGPTDTQYF.

This clone was seen only once. The chain joins TRBV5-4 to TRBJ2-5; D unresolved. The CDR3 extends over 12 amino acids. The ends were cut back, 4 bases at V and 4 bases at J, with 8 bases in the middle. The germline V gene encodes CDR1 SGHNT and CDR2 YYREEE (reference sequence). This CDR3 is CASSHLGETQYF. CDR3 bases: TGTGCCAGCAGCCACCTCGGAGAGACCCAGTACTTC.

The gene calls are TRBV7-8 and TRBJ1-5; D gene unclear. Trimming removed 5 bases from V and 1 base from J, with 21 bases in between. Germline V gene data show CDR1 as SGHVS and CDR2 as FQNEAQ. This CDR3 is 18 amino acids long. The DNA for the CDR3 is TGTGCCAGCAGCCTCCGATCAGACCCTAATTACAGCAATCAGCCCCAGCATTTT. Protein product: CASSLRSDPNYSNQPQHF.

The chain carries TRBV7-2 and TRBJ2-7, with D perhaps TRBD2 (6 bases). This CDR3 is built from 15 residues. Deletions cut 2 bases from V and 0 bases from J, with 11 bases between. CDR1 is SGHTA and CDR2 is FQGNSA in the germline V gene. The CDR3, as DNA: TGTGCCAGCAGCTTACAGGAGGGATACTCCTACGAGCAGTACTTC. This sequence encodes CASSLQEGYSYEQYF.

This clone was picked up one time. The rearrangement uses TRBV28 and TRBJ1-1; 11 nucleotides agree with TRBD1. V gave up 6 bases and J gave up 6 bases; unmatched junction bases: 9. CDR1 is MDHEN and CDR2 is SYDVKM in the germline V gene. The CDR3 has 15 amino acids. The CDR3 loop is CASRRPGQGVAEAFF. The CDR3 DNA follows: TGTGCCAGCAGGCGGCCGGGACAGGGGGTCGCTGAAGCTTTCTTT.

The chain links TRBV29-1 to TRBJ2-3, with 12 bases aligning to TRBD2. CDR1 and CDR2 from the germline V gene are SQVTM and ANQGSEA. CDR3 length: 15 residues. V was clipped by 6 bases and J by 2 bases; unmatched bases: 6. The CDR3 DNA follows: TGCAGCGTGCTAGCGGGGGGGCTCTTCACAGATACGCAGTATTTT. This encodes CSVLAGGLFTDTQYF.